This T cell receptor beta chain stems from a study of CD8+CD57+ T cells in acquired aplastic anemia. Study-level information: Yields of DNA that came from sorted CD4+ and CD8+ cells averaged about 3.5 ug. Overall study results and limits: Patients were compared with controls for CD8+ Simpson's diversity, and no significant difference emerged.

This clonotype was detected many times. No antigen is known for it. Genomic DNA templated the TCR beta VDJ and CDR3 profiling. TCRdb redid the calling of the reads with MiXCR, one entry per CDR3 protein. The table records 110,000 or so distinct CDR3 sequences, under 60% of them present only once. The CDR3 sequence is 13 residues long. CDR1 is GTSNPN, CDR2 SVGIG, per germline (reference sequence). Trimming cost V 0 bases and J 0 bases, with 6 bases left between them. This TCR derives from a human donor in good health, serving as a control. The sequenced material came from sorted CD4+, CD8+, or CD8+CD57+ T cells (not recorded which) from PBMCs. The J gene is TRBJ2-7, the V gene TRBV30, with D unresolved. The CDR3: CAWSVGVSYEQYF. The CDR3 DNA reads TGTGCCTGGAGTGTTGGGGTCTCCTACGAGCAGTACTTC.